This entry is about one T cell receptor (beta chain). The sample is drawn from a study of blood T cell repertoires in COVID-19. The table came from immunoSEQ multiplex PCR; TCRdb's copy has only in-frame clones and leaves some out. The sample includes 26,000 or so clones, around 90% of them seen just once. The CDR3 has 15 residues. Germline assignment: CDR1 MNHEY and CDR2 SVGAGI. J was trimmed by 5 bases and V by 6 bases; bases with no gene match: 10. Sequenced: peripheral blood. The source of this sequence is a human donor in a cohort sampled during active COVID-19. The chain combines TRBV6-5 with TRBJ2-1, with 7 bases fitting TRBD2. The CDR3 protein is CASRRGVRGDNEQFF. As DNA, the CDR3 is TGTGCCAGCAGGCGAGGGGTCCGGGGGGACAATGAGCAGTTCTTC.